A single sample gave rise to the 18 T cell receptor beta chains below, sequenced in a study of immune evolution from preneoplasia to lung adenocarcinoma. Sequenced by immunoSEQ multiplex PCR; TCRdb stores in-frame clones only, minus some. The sample lists around 5,000 clones; 76% were seen once. Sequencing used FFPE minimally invasive lung adenocarcinoma tissue. These receptor sequences come from a person aged 70 to 85 with lung adenocarcinoma.

This chain joins TRBV4-1 and TRBJ2-7; D might be TRBD2 (6 bases). Germline CDR1 MGHRA, CDR2 YSYEKL. With 1 base removed from V and 1 base from J, the gap between germline ends came to 11 bases. The CDR3 loop spans 15 amino acids. The CDR3 is CASSQVGSGSYEQYF. CDR3 sequence (DNA): TGCGCCAGCAGCCAAGTCGGGAGTGGGTCCTACGAGCAGTACTTC.

This clone was found once. The rearrangement uses TRBV29-1 and TRBJ2-7; D not resolved. Germline V gene lookup returns CDR1 SQVTM and CDR2 ANQGSEA. This CDR3 comprises 12 residues. Trimming shortened V by 6 bases and J by 2 bases, and 11 bases separated the two germline ends. The CDR3 bases are TGCAGCGTCCTCGGGTGGGCCTACGAGCAGTACTTC. Its protein is CSVLGWAYEQYF.

The chain has TRBV5-1 and TRBJ2-1, with 8 bases lining up with TRBD2. The length of the CDR3 is 16 residues. V was pared by 0 bases and J by 10 bases, with 12 bases of the junction left unmatched. The V gene's germline CDR1 is SGHRS and CDR2 YFSETQ. CDR3 loop: CASSLALAGNSGEQFF. The CDR3 DNA sequence: TGCGCCAGCAGCTTGGCGTTAGCGGGAAACTCCGGAGAGCAGTTCTTC.

V gene TRBV29-1 combines with J gene TRBJ1-2, with unresolved D. The germline CDR1 and CDR2 sequences are SQVTM and ANQGSEA. Trimming removed 6 bases from V and 7 bases from J, with 12 bases in between. The CDR3 is made up of 11 amino acids. CDR3 residues: CSVVWSGGYTF. For the CDR3, the DNA is TGCAGCGTAGTCTGGTCAGGTGGCTACACCTTC.

This clone is a singleton in its sample. The CDR3 region is CASSQIIPQGSQETQYF. CDR3 in DNA: TGTGCCAGCAGCCAAATCATTCCCCAGGGTAGCCAAGAGACCCAGTACTTC. V gene TRBV21-1 combines with J gene TRBJ2-5; TRBD1, as called in the table, went unchecked against the DNA. TRBV21-1 is listed as a pseudogene. The CDR3 has 17 residues.

The chain combines TRBV20-1 with TRBJ1-1; unclear D gene. This CDR3 spans 11 amino acids. The V and J ends lost 1 base and 6 bases respectively, with 6 bases between them. Looked up from germline, CDR1 is DFQATT and CDR2 is SNEGSKA (reference sequence). CDR3 DNA sequence: TGCAGTGCTAGAGGAGTTGCTGAAGCTTTCTTT. Protein: CSARGVAEAFF.

The rearrangement joins TRBV19 to TRBJ2-5, with a weak D call TRBD2 (6 bases). V was trimmed by 6 bases and J by 6 bases, leaving 8 bases between them. This CDR3 contains 11 residues. Germline CDR1 and CDR2: LNHDA and SQIVND (reference sequence). CDR3 protein: CASREGQTQYF. CDR3 nucleotides: TGTGCCAGTAGGGAGGGGCAGACCCAGTACTTC.

This chain links TRBV19 with TRBJ1-1; 7 nucleotides match TRBD1. Germline assignment: CDR1 LNHDA and CDR2 SQIVND (reference sequence). The CDR3 spans 12 residues. V lost 6 bases and J lost 3; bases outside the gene matches: 1. DNA of the CDR3: TGTGCCAGTAGACAGGGGTACACTGAAGCTTTCTTT. This encodes CASRQGYTEAFF.

CDR3 region: CACNPSGTDTQYF. CDR3 nucleotide sequence: TGCGCCTGCAACCCTAGCGGCACAGATACGCAGTATTTT. The chain recombines TRBV5-1 with TRBJ2-3; D might be TRBD2 (6 bases). Germline V CDR1 and CDR2: SGHRS, YFSETQ. The length of the CDR3 is 13 residues. V was shortened by 10 bases and J by 1 base, with 13 bases between the two germline ends.

The sample holds one count of this clone. V is TRBV18 and J is TRBJ1-1; perhaps TRBD1 as D (6 bases). Deletions cut 3 bases from V and 2 bases from J, with 13 bases between. Germline CDR1 is KGHSH and CDR2 is LQKENI. The CDR3 contains 15 residues. The CDR3 nucleotides are TGTGCCAGCTCACCCGGGCAGGGGTTAAACACTGAAGCTTTCTTT. Residues: CASSPGQGLNTEAFF.

The chain is built from TRBV30 and TRBJ1-2; D remains unclear. The CDR3 has 12 residues. From germline, CDR1 is GTSNPN and CDR2 SVGIG (reference sequence). Trimming shortened V by 7 bases and J by 8 bases, and 17 bases separated the two germline ends. The CDR3 region has the DNA TGTGCCTCTTGGGCATACGTAAGAGGCTACACCTTC. This translates into CASWAYVRGYTF.

This chain joins TRBV2 and TRBJ2-1, with D maybe TRBD2 (5 bases). In germline, CDR1 is SNHLY, CDR2 FYNNEI. This CDR3 comprises 16 residues. Trimming shortened V by 1 base and J by 7 bases, and 17 bases separated the two germline ends. CDR3 loop: CASSEERTHQSNEQFF. Written as DNA, the CDR3 is TGTGCCAGCAGTGAAGAACGGACTCACCAGTCGAATGAGCAGTTCTTC.

The CDR3 loop is CASSLAGLAGATDTQYF. For the CDR3, the DNA is TGTGCCAGCAGCTTGGCCGGGCTAGCGGGAGCAACAGATACGCAGTATTTT. The chain combines TRBV5-5 with TRBJ2-3; 10 nucleotides agree with TRBD2. V shed 0 bases, J shed 3 bases, and the junction held 7 bases outside the gene matches. This CDR3 contains 17 residues. The germline V gene has CDR1 SGHKS and CDR2 YYEKEE (reference sequence).

The rearrangement joins TRBV18 to TRBJ2-1; no reliable D call. The CDR3 is 13 amino acids. Germline V gives CDR1 KGHSH, CDR2 LQKENI. Trimming removed 1 base at V and 8 bases at J, with 9 bases between. The chain's CDR3 is CASSPRGRDEQFF. CDR3 nucleotide sequence: TGTGCCAGCTCACCACGAGGAAGGGATGAGCAGTTCTTC.

This sequence joins TRBV27 and TRBJ2-1; D could derive from TRBD1 or TRBD2 (5 bases each). CDR3 size: 12 residues. Germline V gene lookup returns CDR1 MNHEY and CDR2 SMNVEV (reference sequence). V was cut by 7 bases and J by 16 bases, with 20 bases left in between. The CDR3 sequence is CASTKDPGSCFF. The CDR3 nucleotides read TGTGCCAGCACCAAGGATCCAGGGAGTTGTTTCTTC.

The chain recombines TRBV6-1 with TRBJ2-1; no firm D call. CDR1 and CDR2 from the germline V gene are MNHNS and SASEGT. Trimming pared 6 bases from V and 0 bases from J, leaving 6 bases between. This CDR3 contains 13 residues. CDR3 DNA sequence: TGTGCCAGCAGGCACGACTCCTACAATGAGCAGTTCTTC. It is translated as CASRHDSYNEQFF.

The chain carries TRBV9 and TRBJ2-3, with 10 nucleotides matching TRBD1. Trimming at V came to 6 bases and at J to 5 bases, leaving 9 bases not matched to a gene. The CDR3 sequence is 15 residues long. The V gene's germline CDR1 is SGDLS and CDR2 YYNGEE. The CDR3 reads CASTLDRGRGDTQYF. The CDR3 nucleotides read TGTGCCAGCACCCTCGACAGGGGGCGGGGAGATACGCAGTATTTT.

The chain recombines TRBV2 with TRBJ2-1; D is unresolved. Germline loops: CDR1 SNHLY, CDR2 FYNNEI. V lost 10 bases, J lost 13 bases, and 17 bases lay in between. CDR3 length: 11 amino acids. For the CDR3, the DNA is TGTGCCACCCGAGGTGAGACTCTTCAGTTCTTC. Amino acid sequence: CATRGETLQFF.